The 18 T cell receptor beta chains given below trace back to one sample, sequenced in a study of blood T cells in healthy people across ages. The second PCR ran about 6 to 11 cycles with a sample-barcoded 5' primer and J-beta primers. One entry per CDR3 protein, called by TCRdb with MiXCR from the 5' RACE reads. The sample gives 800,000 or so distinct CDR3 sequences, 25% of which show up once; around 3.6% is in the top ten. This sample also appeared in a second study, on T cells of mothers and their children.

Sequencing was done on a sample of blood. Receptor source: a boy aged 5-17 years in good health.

The CDR3 loop is CASTRPGSTEAFF. The CDR3 DNA follows: TGTGCCAGCACGCGTCCGGGGTCCACTGAAGCTTTCTTT. The rearrangement uses TRBV7-9 and TRBJ1-1; D remains unclear. Trimming shortened V by 7 bases and J by 4 bases, and 13 bases separated the two germline ends. The germline V gene has CDR1 SEHNR and CDR2 FQNEAQ (reference sequence). The CDR3 covers 13 residues.

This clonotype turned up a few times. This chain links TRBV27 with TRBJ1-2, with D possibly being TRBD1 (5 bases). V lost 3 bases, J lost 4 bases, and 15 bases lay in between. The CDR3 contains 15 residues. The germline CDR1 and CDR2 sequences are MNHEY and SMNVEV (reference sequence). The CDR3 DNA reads TGTGCCAGCAGTTTTGGCCAGGGAGCGTCCTATGGCTACACCTTC. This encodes CASSFGQGASYGYTF.

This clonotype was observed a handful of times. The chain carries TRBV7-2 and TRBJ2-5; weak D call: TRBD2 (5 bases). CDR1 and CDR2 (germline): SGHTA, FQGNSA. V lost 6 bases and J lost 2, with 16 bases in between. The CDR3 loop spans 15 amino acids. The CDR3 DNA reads TGTGCCAGCAGAAGACCCGGGGTGGGGCAAGAGACCCAGTACTTC. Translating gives CASRRPGVGQETQYF. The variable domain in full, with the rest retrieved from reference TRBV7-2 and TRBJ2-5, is GAGVSQSPSNKVTEKGKDVELRCDPISGHTALYWYRQSLGQGLEFLIYFQGNSAPDKSGLPSDRFSAERTGGSVSTLTIQRTQQEDSAVYLCASRRPGVGQETQYFGPGTRLLVL.

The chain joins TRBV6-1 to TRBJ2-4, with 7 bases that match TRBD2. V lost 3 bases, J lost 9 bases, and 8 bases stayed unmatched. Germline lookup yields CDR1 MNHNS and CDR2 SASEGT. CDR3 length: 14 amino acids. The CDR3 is CASSEGGVSGIQYF. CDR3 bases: TGTGCCAGCAGTGAGGGGGGGGTCTCTGGCATTCAGTACTTC.

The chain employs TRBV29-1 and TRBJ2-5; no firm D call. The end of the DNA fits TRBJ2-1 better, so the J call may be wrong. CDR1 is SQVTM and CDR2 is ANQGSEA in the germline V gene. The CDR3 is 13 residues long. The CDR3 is CSVAWAKYNEQFF. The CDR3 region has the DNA TGCAGCGTCGCCTGGGCCAAGTACAATGAGCAGTTCTTC.

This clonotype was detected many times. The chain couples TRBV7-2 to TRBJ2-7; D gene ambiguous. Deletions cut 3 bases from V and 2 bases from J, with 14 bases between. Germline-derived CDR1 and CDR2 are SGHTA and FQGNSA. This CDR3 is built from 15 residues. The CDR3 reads CASSFSTGDTYEQYF. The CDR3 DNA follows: TGTGCCAGCAGCTTTTCTACTGGGGATACCTACGAGCAGTACTTC.

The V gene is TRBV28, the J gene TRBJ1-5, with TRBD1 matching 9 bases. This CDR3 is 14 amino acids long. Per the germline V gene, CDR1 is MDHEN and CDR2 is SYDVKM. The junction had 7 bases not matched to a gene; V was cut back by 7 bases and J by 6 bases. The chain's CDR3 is CASTGTGRVQPQHF. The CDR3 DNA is TGTGCCAGCACGGGGACAGGGCGTGTTCAGCCCCAGCATTTT.

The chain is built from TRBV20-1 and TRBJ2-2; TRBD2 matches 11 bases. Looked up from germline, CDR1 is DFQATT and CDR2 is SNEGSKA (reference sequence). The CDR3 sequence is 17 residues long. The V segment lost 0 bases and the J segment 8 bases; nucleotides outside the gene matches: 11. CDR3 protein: CSAREGLAGGPAGELFF. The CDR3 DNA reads TGCAGTGCTAGAGAAGGGTTAGCGGGAGGGCCAGCGGGGGAGCTGTTTTTT.

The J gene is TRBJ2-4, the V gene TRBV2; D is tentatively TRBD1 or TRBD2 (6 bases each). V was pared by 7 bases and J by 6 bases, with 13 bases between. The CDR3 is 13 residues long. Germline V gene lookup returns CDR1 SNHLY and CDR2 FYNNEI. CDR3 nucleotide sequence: TGTGCCAGCACCCGAGAGGGGGGAAACATTCAGTACTTC. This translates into CASTREGGNIQYF.

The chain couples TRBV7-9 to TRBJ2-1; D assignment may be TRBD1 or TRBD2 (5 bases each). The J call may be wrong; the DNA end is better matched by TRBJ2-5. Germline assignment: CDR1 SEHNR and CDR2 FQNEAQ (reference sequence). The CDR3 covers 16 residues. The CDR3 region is CASSLSMGPPQETQYF. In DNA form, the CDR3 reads TGTGCCAGCAGCTTAAGTATGGGACCGCCTCAAGAGACCCAGTACTTC.

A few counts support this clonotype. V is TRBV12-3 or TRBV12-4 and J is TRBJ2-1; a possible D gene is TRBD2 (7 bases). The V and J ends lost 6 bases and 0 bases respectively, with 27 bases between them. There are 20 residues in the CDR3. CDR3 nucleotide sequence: TGTGCCAGCAGGACCCTACTAGTGGGGGGGCCCCAGAGCTCCTACAATGAGCAGTTCTTC. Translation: CASRTLLVGGPQSSYNEQFF.

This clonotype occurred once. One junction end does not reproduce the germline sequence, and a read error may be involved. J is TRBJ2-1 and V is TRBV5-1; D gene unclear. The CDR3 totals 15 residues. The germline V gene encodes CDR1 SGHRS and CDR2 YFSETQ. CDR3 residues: CASSLEGALRETQHF. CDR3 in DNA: TGCGCCAGCAGCTTGGAAGGTGCCCTCCGAGAGACCCAGCACTTC.

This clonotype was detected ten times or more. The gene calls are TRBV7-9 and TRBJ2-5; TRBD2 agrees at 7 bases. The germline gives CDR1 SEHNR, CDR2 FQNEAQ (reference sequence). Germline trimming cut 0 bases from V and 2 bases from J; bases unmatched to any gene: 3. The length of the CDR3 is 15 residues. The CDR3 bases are TGTGCCAGCAGCTTAGCGTTGGGACTACAAGAGACCCAGTACTTC. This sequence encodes CASSLALGLQETQYF.

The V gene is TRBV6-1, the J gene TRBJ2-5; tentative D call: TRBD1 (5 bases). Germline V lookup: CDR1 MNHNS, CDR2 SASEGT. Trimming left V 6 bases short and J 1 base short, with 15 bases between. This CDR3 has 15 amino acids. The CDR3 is CASSGHLHTQETQYF. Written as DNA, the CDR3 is TGTGCCAGCAGCGGACACCTCCACACCCAAGAGACCCAGTACTTC.

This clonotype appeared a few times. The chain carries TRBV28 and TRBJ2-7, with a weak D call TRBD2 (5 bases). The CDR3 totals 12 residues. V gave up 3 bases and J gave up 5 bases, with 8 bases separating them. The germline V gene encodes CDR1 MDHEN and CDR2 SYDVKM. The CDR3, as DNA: TGTGCCAGCAGTTTCCGGGGTGACGAGCAGTACTTC. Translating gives CASSFRGDEQYF.

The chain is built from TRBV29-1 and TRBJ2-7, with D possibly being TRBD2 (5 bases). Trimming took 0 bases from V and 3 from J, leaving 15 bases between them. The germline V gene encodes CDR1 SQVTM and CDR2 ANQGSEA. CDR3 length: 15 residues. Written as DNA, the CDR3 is TGCAGCGTTGAAGATTATAGGCGAGGGAACTACGAGCAGTACTTC. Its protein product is CSVEDYRRGNYEQYF.

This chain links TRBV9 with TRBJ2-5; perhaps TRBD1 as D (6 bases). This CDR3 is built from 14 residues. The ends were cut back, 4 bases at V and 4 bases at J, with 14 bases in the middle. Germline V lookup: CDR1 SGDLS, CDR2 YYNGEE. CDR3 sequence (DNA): TGTGCCAGCAGCCTCGAACAGGGTGGAGAGACCCAGTACTTC. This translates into CASSLEQGGETQYF.

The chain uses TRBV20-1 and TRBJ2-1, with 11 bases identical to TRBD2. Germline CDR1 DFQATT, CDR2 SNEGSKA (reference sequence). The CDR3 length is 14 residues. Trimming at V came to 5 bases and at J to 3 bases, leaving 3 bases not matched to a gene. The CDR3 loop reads CSAALAGDYNEQFF. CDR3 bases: TGCAGTGCTGCACTAGCGGGAGACTACAATGAGCAGTTCTTC.